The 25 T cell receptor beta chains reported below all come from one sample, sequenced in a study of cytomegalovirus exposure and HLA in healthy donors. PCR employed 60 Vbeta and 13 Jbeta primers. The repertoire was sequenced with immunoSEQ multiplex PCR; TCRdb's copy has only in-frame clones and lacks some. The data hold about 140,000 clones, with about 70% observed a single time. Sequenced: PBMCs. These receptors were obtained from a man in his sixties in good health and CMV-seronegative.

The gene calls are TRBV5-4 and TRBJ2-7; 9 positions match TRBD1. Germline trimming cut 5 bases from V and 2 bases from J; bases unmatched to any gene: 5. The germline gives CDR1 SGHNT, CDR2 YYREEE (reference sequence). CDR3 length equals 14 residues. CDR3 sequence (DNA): TGTGCCAGCAGATCGGGACAGGGAGCCTACGAGCAGTACTTC. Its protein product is CASRSGQGAYEQYF.

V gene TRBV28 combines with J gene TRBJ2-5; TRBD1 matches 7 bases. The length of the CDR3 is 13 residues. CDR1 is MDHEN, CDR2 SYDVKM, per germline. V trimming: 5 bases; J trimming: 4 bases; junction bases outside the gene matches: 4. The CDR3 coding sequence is TGTGCCAGCAGTAGGGACAGACTAGAGACCCAGTACTTC. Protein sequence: CASSRDRLETQYF.

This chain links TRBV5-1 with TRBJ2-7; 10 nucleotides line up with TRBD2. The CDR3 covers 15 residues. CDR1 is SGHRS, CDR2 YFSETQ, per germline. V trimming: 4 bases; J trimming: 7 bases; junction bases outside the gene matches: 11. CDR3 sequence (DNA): TGCGCCAGCAGCCGCTCAAGCGGGAGGGCCGGGGAGCAGTACTTC. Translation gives CASSRSSGRAGEQYF.

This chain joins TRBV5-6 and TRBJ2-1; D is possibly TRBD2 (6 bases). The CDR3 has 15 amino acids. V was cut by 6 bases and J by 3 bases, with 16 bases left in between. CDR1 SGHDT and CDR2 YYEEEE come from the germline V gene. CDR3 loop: CASTGALADYNEQFF. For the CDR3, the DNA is TGTGCCAGCACCGGGGCCTTAGCGGACTACAATGAGCAGTTCTTC.

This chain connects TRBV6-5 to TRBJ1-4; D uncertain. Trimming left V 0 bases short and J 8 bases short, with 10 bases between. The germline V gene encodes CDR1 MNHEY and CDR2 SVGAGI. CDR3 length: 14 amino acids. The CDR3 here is CASSYSSSYEKLFF. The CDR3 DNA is TGTGCCAGCAGTTACTCGAGTTCGTACGAAAAACTGTTTTTT.

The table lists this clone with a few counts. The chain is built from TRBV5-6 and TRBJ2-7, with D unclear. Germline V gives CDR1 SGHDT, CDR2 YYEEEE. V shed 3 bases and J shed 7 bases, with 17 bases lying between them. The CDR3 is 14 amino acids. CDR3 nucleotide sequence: TGTGCCAGCAGCTCGGTTTATTCCCTACGAGAGCAGTACTTC. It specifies CASSSVYSLREQYF.

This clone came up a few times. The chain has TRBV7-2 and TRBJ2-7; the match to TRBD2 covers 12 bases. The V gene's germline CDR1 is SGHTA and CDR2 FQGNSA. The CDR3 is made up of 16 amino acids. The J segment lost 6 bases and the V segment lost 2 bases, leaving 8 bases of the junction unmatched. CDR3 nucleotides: TGTGCCAGCAGCTTAAGACTAGCGGGAGCCACTGGCGAGCAGTACTTC. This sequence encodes CASSLRLAGATGEQYF.

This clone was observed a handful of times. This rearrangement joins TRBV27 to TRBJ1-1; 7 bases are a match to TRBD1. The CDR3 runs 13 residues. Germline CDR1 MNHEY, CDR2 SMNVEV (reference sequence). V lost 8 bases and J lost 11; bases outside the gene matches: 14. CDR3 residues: CASRKTPRGEAFF. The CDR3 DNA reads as TGTGCCAGCCGTAAAACGCCCAGGGGGGAGGCTTTCTTT.

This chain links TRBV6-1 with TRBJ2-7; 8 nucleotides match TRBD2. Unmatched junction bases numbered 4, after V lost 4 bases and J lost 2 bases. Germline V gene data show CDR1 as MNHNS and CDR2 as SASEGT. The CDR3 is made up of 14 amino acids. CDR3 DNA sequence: TGTGCCAGCAGTGCCAGCGGGGGAGCCTACGAGCAGTACTTC. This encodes CASSASGGAYEQYF.

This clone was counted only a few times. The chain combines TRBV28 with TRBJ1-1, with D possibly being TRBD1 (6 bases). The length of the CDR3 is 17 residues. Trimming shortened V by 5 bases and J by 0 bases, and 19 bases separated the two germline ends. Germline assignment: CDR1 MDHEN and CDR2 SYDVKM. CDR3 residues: CASSPIRDQGLNTEAFF. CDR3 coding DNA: TGTGCCAGCAGTCCAATCCGGGACCAGGGGTTGAACACTGAAGCTTTCTTT.

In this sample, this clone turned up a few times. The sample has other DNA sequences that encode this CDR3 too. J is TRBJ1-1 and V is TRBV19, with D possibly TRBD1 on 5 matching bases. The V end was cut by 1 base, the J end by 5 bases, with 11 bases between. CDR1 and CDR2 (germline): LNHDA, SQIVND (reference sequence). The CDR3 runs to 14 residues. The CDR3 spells CASSIVQGGTEAFF. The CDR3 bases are TGTGCCAGTAGTATAGTGCAGGGTGGGACTGAAGCTTTCTTT.

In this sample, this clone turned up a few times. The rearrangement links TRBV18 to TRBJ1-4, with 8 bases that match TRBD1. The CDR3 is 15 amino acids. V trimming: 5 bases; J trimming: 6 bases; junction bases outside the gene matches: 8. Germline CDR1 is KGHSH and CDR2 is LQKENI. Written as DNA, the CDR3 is TGTGCCAGCTCAACCGACAGGGGAATACATGAAAAACTGTTTTTT. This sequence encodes CASSTDRGIHEKLFF.

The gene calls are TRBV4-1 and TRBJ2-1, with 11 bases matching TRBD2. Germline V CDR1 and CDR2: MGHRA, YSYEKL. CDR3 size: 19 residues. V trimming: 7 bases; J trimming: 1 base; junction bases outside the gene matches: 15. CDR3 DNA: TGCGCCAGCACCTTCGCCGGGACTAGCGGTGCCCGGTCCTACAATGAGCAGTTCTTC. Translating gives CASTFAGTSGARSYNEQFF.

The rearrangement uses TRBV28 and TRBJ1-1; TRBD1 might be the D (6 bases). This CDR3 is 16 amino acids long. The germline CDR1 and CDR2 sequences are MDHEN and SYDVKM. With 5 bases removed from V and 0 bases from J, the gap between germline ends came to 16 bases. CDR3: CASSREDRFMNTEAFF. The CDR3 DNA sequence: TGTGCCAGCAGTCGTGAAGACAGGTTCATGAACACTGAAGCTTTCTTT.

The CDR3 DNA sequence: TGCGCCAGCAGCCTAGACCAGGGGGCGTCCTACAATGAGCAGTTCTTC. It codes for CASSLDQGASYNEQFF. V and J are TRBV5-1 and TRBJ2-1, with 8 bases that match TRBD1. There are 16 residues in the CDR3. V gave up 4 bases and J gave up 1 base; unmatched junction bases: 7. The germline CDR1 and CDR2 sequences are SGHRS and YFSETQ. The variable domain in full, completed from reference TRBV5-1 and TRBJ2-1, reads KAGVTQTPRYLIKTRGQQVTLSCSPISGHRSVSWYQQTPGQGLQFLFEYFSETQRNKGNFPGRFSGRQFSNSRSEMNVSTLELGDSALYLCASSLDQGASYNEQFFGPGTRLTVL.

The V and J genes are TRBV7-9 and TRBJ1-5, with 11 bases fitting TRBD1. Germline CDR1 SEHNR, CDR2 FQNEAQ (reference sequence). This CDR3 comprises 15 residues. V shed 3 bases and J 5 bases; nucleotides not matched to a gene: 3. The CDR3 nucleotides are TGTGCCAGCAGCTTGGGACAGGGGGGCGATCAGCCCCAGCATTTT. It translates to CASSLGQGGDQPQHF.

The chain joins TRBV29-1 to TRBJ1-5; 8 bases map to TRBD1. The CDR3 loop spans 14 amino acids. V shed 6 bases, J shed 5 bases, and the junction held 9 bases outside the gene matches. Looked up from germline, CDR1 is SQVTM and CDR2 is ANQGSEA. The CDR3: CSVRETGEYQPQHF. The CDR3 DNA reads TGCAGCGTGAGGGAGACAGGGGAGTATCAGCCCCAGCATTTT.

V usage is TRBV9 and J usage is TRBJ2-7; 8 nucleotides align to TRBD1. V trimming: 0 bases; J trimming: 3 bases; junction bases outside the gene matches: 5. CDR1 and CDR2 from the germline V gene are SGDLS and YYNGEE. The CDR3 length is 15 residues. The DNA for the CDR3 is TGTGCCAGCAGCGTAGGCTTGGGACAGGACTACGAGCAGTACTTC. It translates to CASSVGLGQDYEQYF.

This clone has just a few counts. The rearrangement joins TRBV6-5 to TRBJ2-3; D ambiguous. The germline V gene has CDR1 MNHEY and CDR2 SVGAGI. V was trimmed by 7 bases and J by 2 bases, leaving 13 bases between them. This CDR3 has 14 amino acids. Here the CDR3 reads CASTLRSPTDTQYF. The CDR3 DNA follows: TGTGCCAGCACCCTGAGGTCCCCCACAGATACGCAGTATTTT.

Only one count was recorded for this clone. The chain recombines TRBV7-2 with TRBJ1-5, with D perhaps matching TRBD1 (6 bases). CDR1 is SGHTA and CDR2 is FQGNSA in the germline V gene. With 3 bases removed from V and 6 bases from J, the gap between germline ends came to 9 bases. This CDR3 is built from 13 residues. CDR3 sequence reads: CASSLDRAQPQHF. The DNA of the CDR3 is TGTGCCAGCAGCTTGGACAGAGCTCAGCCCCAGCATTTT. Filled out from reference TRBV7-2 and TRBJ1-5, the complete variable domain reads GAGVSQSPSNKVTEKGKDVELRCDPISGHTALYWYRQSLGQGLEFLIYFQGNSAPDKSGLPSDRFSAERTGGSVSTLTIQRTQQEDSAVYLCASSLDRAQPQHFGDGTRLSIL.

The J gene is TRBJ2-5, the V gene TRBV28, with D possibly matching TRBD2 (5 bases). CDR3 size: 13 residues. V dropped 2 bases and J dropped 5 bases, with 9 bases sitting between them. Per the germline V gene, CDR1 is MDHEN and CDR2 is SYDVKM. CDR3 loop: CASSLGLIETQYF. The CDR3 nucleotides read TGTGCCAGCAGTTTAGGACTCATTGAGACCCAGTACTTC.

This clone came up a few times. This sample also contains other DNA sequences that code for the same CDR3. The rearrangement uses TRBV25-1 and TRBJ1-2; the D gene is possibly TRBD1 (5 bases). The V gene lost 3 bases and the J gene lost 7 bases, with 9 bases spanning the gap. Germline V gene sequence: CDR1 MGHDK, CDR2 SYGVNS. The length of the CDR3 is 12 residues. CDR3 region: CASSEGGSGYTF. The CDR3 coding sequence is TGTGCCAGCAGTGAGGGGGGTTCTGGCTACACCTTC.

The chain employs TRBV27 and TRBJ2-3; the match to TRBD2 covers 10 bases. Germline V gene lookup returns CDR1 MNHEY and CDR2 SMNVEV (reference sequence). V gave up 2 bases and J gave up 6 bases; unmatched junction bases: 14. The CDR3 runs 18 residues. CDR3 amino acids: CASSLGIAGGIPEDTQYF. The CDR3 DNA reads TGTGCCAGCAGTTTAGGGATAGCGGGAGGCATCCCCGAGGATACGCAGTATTTT.

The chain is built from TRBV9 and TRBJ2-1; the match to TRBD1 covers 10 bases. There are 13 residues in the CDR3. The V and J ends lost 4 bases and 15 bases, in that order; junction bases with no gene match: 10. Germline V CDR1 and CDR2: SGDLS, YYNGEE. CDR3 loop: CASSPDGQGETFF. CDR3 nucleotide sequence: TGTGCCAGCAGCCCCGACGGACAGGGGGAAACGTTCTTC.

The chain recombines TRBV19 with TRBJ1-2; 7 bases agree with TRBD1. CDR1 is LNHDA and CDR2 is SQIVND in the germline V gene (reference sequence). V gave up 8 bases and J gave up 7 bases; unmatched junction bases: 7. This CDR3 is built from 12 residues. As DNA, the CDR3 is TGTGCCAGTGGGCAGGGGGAAGCTGGCTACACCTTC. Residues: CASGQGEAGYTF. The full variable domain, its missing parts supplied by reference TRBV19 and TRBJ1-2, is DGGITQSPKYLFRKEGQNVTLSCEQNLNHDAMYWYRQDPGQGLRLIYYSQIVNDFQKGDIAEGYSVSREKKESFPLTVTSAQKNPTAFYLCASGQGEAGYTFGSGTRLTVV.